These T cell receptor beta chains were read from a single sample in a study of molecular identifiers for immune sequencing clone quantification. TCRdb fed the PCR reads into MiXCR, producing one record per CDR3 protein. The sample lists some 320,000 distinct CDR3 sequences, about a fifth occurring once. Sequencing used naive CD8+ T cells from blood, with Jurkat cell RNA spiked in. These receptors all stem from a human donor in good health. Some libraries in this study had Jurkat cell RNA spiked in. CDR3s include the opening cysteine and the closing phenylalanine or tryptophan. D genes are given only for firm matches. Clone sizes are given selectively: once, few, many, or a class where the clone is expanded.

clone_size j_call d_call v_call cdr3_aa cdr3_nt
. TRBJ2-2 . TRBV2 CANTGLTGELFF TGTGCCAATACAGGGTTAACCGGGGAGCTGTTTTTT
. TRBJ2-6 . TRBV4-3 CASSHAPVARRPSGANVLTF TGCGCCAGCAGCCATGCCCCTGTCGCGAGACGCCCCTCTGGGGCCAACGTCCTGACTTTC
many TRBJ2-2 . TRBV6-2/TRBV6-3 CASNPDSNTGELFF TGTGCCAGCAATCCCGACTCGAACACCGGGGAGCTGTTTTTT
few TRBJ1-5 . TRBV3-2 CASGGSSQHF TGTGCCAGCGGGGGTTCGTCCCAGCATTTT
few TRBJ1-5 . TRBV12-3/TRBV12-4 CASSLVGTNQPQHF TGTGCCAGCAGTTTAGTAGGCACCAATCAGCCCCAGCATTTT
many TRBJ1-1 . TRBV4-1 CASSQDDVYTEAFF TGCGCCAGCAGCCAAGATGACGTTTACACTGAAGCTTTCTTT
many TRBJ2-7 . TRBV7-9 CASSVGGPYEQYF TGTGCCAGCAGCGTAGGAGGTCCCTACGAGCAGTACTTC
many TRBJ2-7 . TRBV4-3 CASSQDRGHEQYF TGCGCCAGCAGCCAAGATCGGGGACACGAGCAGTACTTC
many TRBJ2-5 . TRBV15 CATSVGRPETQYF TGTGCCACCAGCGTTGGGCGACCAGAGACCCAGTACTTC
many TRBJ1-1 . TRBV6-2/TRBV6-3 CASLGIADTEAFF TGTGCCAGCTTGGGGATAGCGGACACTGAAGCTTTCTTT
. TRBJ2-2 . TRBV13 CASSTNTGELFF TGTGCCAGCAGCACTAACACCGGGGAGCTGTTTTTT
. TRBJ1-5 . TRBV19 CASSIRGAGNQPQHF TGTGCCAGTAGTATTCGGGGGGCTGGTAATCAGCCCCAGCATTTT
many TRBJ1-1 . TRBV5-8 CASSLDYLGAGGSTEAFF TGTGCCAGCAGCTTGGATTATTTGGGGGCGGGGGGGTCGACCGAAGCTTTCTTT
. TRBJ2-3 . TRBV28 CASSLPLSTDTQYF TGTGCCAGCAGTTTACCCCTATCCACAGATACGCAGTATTTT
few TRBJ2-7 . TRBV7-9 CASSLGAVTYEQYF TGTGCCAGCAGCTTAGGGGCGGTAACCTACGAGCAGTACTTC
. TRBJ2-5 . TRBV11-2 CASTQHAQGKETQYF TGTGCCAGCACCCAACATGCCCAAGGAAAAGAGACCCAGTACTTC
few TRBJ1-1 . TRBV14 CASSQDRGSSNTEAFF TGTGCCAGCAGCCAAGATAGAGGCTCCTCGAACACTGAAGCTTTCTTT
few TRBJ2-2 TRBD2 TRBV12-3/TRBV12-4 CASSGRAPGINTGELFF TGTGCCAGCAGCGGGAGGGCCCCAGGGATTAACACCGGGGAGCTGTTTTTT
few TRBJ2-1 TRBD1 TRBV4-3 CASSRDRTSYNEQFF TGCGCCAGCAGCCGGGACAGGACCTCCTACAATGAGCAGTTCTTC
many TRBJ2-3 . TRBV7-2 CASSSPPTDPTDTQYF TGTGCCAGCAGCTCCCCCCCGACAGACCCCACAGATACGCAGTATTTT
few TRBJ2-5 . TRBV5-4 CASSFWGFLETQYF TGTGCCAGCAGCTTTTGGGGTTTCCTAGAGACCCAGTACTTC
many TRBJ2-5 TRBD2 TRBV7-2 CASSSQAGLDQETQYF TGTGCCAGCAGCTCCCAGGCGGGACTAGACCAAGAGACCCAGTACTTC
. TRBJ1-5 . TRBV12-3/TRBV12-4 CASSSLGVNNQPRHF TGTGCCAGCAGTAGTTTAGGCGTAAACAATCAGCCCCGGCATTTT
. TRBJ2-5 TRBD1 TRBV27 CASSWTGSTETQYF TGTGCCAGCAGTTGGACAGGGTCAACAGAGACCCAGTACTTC
many TRBJ2-7 . TRBV28 CASTPGLNYEQYF TGTGCCAGCACTCCGGGACTTAACTACGAGCAGTACTTC
. TRBJ2-1 TRBD2 TRBV20-1 CSARGGAGLYNEQFF TGCAGTGCTAGAGGGGGAGCGGGACTATACAATGAGCAGTTCTTC
many TRBJ2-1 TRBD1 TRBV4-3 CASSQQYDRVYEQFF TGCGCCAGCAGCCAACAATACGACAGGGTTTACGAGCAGTTCTTC
many TRBJ1-3 . TRBV7-9 CASSQWDISGNTIYF TGTGCCAGCAGCCAGTGGGACATCTCTGGAAACACCATATATTTT
many TRBJ1-6 TRBD1 TRBV4-1 CASSQNTGQGNSPLHF TGCGCCAGCAGCCAAAATACGGGACAGGGAAATTCACCCCTCCACTTT
many TRBJ2-3 . TRBV29-1 CSVEVSEPSTDTQYF TGCAGCGTTGAAGTCTCAGAACCTAGCACAGATACGCAGTATTTT
many TRBJ2-1 . TRBV5-1 CASSLGGADEQFF TGCGCCAGCAGCTTGGGGGGGGCGGATGAGCAGTTCTTC
many TRBJ1-4 . TRBV7-9 CASSPLGEKLFF TGTGCCAGCTCCCCACTGGGTGAAAAACTGTTTTTT
few TRBJ2-1 . TRBV3-1 CASSPQTPLDYYNEQFF TGTGCCAGCAGCCCACAGACACCCCTAGATTACTACAATGAGCAGTTCTTC
many TRBJ1-5 . TRBV7-8 CASSPGQQNQPQHF TGTGCCAGCAGCCCCGGACAGCAGAATCAGCCCCAGCATTTT
many TRBJ2-5 TRBD2 TRBV7-8 CASSLALASGGIQKETQYF TGTGCCAGCAGCTTAGCGCTGGCTAGCGGGGGAATCCAAAAAGAGACCCAGTACTTC
few TRBJ2-3 . TRBV25-1 CASSESWGLRVSTDTQYF TGTGCCAGCAGTGAAAGCTGGGGGCTACGGGTTAGCACAGATACGCAGTATTTT